The present T cell receptor beta chain was sequenced within a study of cytomegalovirus exposure and HLA in healthy donors. The study's findings and limits: Prior analysis indicated that the majority of TCR beta V segments exhibited productivity approximately 87% or approximately 30% of the time. Presence/absence analysis assumed near-uniform sequencing depth across donors.

Germline-derived CDR1 and CDR2 are SGHNT and YYREEE (reference sequence). V was cut by 0 bases and J by 0 bases, with 9 bases left in between. CDR3 length equals 15 residues. PCR employed 60 Vbeta and 13 Jbeta primers. This table comes from immunoSEQ multiplex PCR, and its TCRdb copy is limited to in-frame clones, with some not included. The repertoire has 150,000 to 200,000 clones, 75% to 80% of them found once; the top ten carry less than 6%. Concerning this clone itself: Its antigen is currently unknown.

This TCR was recovered from a woman aged 25 to 39 in good health and CMV-seropositive. The sequencing input was PBMCs. This rearrangement joins TRBV5-4 to TRBJ2-5; D is uncertain. The CDR3 region has the DNA TGTGCCAGCAGCTTGGCCCGTGGCAACCAAGAGACCCAGTACTTC. Translating it yields CASSLARGNQETQYF.